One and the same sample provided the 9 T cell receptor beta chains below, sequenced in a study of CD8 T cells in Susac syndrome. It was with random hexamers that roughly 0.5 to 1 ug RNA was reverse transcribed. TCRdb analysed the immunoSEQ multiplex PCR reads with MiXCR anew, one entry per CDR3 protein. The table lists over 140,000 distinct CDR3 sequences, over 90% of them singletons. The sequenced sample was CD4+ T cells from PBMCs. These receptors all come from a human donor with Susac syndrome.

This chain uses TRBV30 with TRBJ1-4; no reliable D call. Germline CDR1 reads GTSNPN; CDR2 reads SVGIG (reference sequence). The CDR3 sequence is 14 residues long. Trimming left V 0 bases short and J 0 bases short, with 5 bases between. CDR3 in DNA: TGTGCCTGGAGTGTCCAGACAACTAATGAAAAACTGTTTTTT. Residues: CAWSVQTTNEKLFF.

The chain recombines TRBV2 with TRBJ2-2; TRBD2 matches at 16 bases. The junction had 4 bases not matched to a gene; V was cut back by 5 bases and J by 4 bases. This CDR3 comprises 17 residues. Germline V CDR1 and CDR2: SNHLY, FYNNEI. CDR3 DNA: TGTGCCAGCAGTCCGGGACTAGCGGGGGGGAGCACCGGGGAGCTGTTTTTT. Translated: CASSPGLAGGSTGELFF.

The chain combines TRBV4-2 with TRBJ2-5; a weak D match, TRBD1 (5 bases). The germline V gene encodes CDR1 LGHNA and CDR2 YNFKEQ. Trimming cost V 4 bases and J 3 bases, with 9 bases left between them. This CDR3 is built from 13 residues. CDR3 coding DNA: TGTGCCAGCAGCCCTGACAGCAAAGAGACCCAGTACTTC. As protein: CASSPDSKETQYF.

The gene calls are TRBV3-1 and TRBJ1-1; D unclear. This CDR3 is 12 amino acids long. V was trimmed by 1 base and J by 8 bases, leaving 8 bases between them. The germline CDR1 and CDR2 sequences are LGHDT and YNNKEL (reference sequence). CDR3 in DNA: TGTGCCAGCAGCCAAGGTCGCGGAGAAGCTTTCTTT. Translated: CASSQGRGEAFF.

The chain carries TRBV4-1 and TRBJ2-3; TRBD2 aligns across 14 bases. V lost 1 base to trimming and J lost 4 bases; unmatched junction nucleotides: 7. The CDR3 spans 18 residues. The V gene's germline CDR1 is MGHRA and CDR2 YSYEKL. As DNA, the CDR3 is TGCGCCAGCAGCCAAGCGTCCGGGACTAGCGGGAGATCAGATACGCAGTATTTT. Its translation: CASSQASGTSGRSDTQYF.

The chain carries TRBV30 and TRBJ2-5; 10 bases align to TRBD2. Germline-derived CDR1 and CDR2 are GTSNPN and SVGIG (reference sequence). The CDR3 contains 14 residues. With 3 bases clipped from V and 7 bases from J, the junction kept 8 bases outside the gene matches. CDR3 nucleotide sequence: TGTGCCTGGAGAGCGGGAGGGGTACGAGGGACCCAGTACTTC. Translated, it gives CAWRAGGVRGTQYF.

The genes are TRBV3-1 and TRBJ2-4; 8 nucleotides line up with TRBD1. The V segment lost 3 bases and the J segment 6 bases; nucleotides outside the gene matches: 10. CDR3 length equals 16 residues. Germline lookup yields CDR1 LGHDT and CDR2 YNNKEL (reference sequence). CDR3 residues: CASSHSDRGEGNIQYF. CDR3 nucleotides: TGTGCCAGCAGCCATTCAGACAGGGGCGAAGGAAACATTCAGTACTTC. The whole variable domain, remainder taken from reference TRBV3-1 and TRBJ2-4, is DTAVSQTPKYLVTQMGNDKSIKCEQNLGHDTMYWYKQDSKKFLKIMFSYNNKELIINETVPNRFSPKSPDKAHLNLHINSLELGDSAVYFCASSHSDRGEGNIQYFGAGTRLSVL.

The CDR3 sequence is CASSPVLDTEAFF. Here the CDR3 DNA reads TGTGCCAGCTCACCAGTTTTGGACACTGAAGCTTTCTTT. The gene calls are TRBV18 and TRBJ1-1; no firm D call. This CDR3 has 13 residues. Per germline, CDR1 KGHSH and CDR2 LQKENI. Trimming cost V 2 bases and J 3 bases, with 7 bases left between them.

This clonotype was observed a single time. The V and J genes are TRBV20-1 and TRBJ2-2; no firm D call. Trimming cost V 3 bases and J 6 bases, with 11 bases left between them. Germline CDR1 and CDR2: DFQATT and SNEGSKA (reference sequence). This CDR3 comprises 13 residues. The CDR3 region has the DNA TGCAGTGCTAGTTCGGAACTCCCCGGGGAGCTGTTTTTT. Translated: CSASSELPGELFF.